A single T cell receptor (beta chain) is shown here with its context. Its cognate antigen is unknown. This sample was included in a study of shared clonotypes between healthy human individuals. Study-wide results and caveats: Expectations were that clonotype sharing among donors would be affected by sequencing depth. It was observed that roughly 5.5% of naive CD4 clonotypes were shared across four donors.

Germline V gene data show CDR1 as MDHEN and CDR2 as SYDVKM. Deletions cut 10 bases from V and 7 bases from J, with 20 bases between. CDR3 length: 13 residues. Per the original methods: Quality scores were absent from the junction-only immunoSEQ sequences, so filtering differed. Assay used: immunoSEQ multiplex PCR; TCRdb lists only in-frame clones, some missing. That table gives V, J and clone size, and the DNA gave D and trimming. The table has over a million clones, roughly 98% seen once. This clonotype originated in a man aged 30-40 years in good health. The chain has TRBV28 and TRBJ2-7, with D possibly matching TRBD2 (6 bases). The source material was naive CD4+ T cells sorted from blood. Subset specified: CD45RA+ positively selected. CDR3 region: CATRLLAVREQYF. CDR3 sequence (DNA): TGTGCCACCCGCCTACTAGCAGTGCGGGAGCAGTACTTC.